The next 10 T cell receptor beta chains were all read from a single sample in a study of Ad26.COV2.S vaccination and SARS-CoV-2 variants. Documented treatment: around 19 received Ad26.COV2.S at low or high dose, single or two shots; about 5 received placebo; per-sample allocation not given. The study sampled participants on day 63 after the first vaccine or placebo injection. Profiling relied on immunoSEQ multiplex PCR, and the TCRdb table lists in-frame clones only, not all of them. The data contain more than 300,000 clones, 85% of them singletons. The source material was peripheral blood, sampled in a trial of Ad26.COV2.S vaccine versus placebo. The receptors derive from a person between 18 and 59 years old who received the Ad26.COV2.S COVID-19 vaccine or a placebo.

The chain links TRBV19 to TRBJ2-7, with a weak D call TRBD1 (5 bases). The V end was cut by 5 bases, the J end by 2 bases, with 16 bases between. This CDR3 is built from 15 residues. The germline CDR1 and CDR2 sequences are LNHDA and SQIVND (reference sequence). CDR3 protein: CASSPFGGAAYEQYF. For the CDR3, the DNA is TGTGCCAGTAGTCCATTTGGTGGGGCCGCCTACGAGCAGTACTTC.

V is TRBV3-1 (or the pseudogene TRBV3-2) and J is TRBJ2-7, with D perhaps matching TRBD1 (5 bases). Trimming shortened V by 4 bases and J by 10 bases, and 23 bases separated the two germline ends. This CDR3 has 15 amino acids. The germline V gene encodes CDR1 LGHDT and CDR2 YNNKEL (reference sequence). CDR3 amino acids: CASSPGRTSPSSQYF. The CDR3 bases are TGTGCCAGCAGCCCAGGCCGGACATCTCCCTCGTCCCAGTACTTC.

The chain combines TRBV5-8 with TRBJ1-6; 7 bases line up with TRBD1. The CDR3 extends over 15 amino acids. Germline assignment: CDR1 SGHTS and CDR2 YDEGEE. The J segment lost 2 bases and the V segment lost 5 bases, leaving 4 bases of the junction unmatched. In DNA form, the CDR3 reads TGTGCCAGCAGTGACGGGACAGCCTATAATTCACCCCTCCACTTT. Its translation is CASSDGTAYNSPLHF.

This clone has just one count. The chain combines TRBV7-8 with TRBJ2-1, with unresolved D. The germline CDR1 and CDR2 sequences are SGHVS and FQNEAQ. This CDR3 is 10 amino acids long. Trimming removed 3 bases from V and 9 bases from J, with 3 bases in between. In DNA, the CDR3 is TGTGCCAGCAGCTTTAGTGAGCAGTTCTTC. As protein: CASSFSEQFF.

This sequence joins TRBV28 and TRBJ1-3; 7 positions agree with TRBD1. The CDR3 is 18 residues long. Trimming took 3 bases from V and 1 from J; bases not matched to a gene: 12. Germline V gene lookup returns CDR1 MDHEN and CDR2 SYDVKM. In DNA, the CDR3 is TGTGCCAGCAGTTTTACCCTGCACAGGGGAAATTCTGGAAACACCATATATTTT. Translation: CASSFTLHRGNSGNTIYF.

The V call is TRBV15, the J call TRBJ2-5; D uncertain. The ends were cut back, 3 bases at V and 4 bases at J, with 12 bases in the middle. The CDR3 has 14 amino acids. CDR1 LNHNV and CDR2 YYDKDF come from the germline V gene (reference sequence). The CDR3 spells CATSRGSIGETQYF. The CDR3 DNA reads TGTGCCACCAGCAGGGGGTCGATCGGAGAGACCCAGTACTTC. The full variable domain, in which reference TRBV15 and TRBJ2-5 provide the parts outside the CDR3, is DAMVIQNPRYQVTQFGKPVTLSCSQTLNHNVMYWYQQKSSQAPKLLFHYYDKDFNNEADTPDNFQSRRPNTSFCFLDIRSPGLGDTAMYLCATSRGSIGETQYFGPGTRLLVL.

CDR3 coding DNA: TGTGCCAGCAGCGCCACAGGTAGCACTGAAGCTTTCTTT. Its translation is CASSATGSTEAFF. V is TRBV9 and J is TRBJ1-1; a possible D gene is TRBD1 (5 bases). The CDR3 totals 13 residues. V dropped 3 bases and J dropped 4 bases, with 10 bases sitting between them. Germline CDR1 reads SGDLS; CDR2 reads YYNGEE.

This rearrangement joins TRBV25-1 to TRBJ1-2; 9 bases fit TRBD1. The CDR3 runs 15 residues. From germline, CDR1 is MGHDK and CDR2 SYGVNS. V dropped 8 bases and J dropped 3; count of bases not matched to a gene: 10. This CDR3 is CASPYRGRADYGYTF. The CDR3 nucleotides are TGTGCCAGCCCGTACAGGGGGCGCGCAGACTATGGCTACACCTTC.

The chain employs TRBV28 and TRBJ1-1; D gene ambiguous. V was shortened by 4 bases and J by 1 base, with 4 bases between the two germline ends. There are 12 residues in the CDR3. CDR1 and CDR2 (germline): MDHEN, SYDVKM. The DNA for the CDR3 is TGTGCCAGCAGTTGGTGGAACACTGAAGCTTTCTTT. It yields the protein CASSWWNTEAFF.

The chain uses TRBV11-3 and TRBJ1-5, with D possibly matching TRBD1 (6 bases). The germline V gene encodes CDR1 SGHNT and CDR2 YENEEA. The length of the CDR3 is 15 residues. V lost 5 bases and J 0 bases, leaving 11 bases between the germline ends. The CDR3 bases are TGTGCCAGCAGCCCGGACAGAAATAGCAATCAGCCCCAGCATTTT. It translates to CASSPDRNSNQPQHF.